The 16 T cell receptor beta chains listed next were all sequenced from one sample in a study of shared clonotypes between healthy human individuals. Some clones are missing from TCRdb's copy, which holds only in-frame ones; the method was immunoSEQ multiplex PCR. The sample has over 2 million clones, 85% to 95% seen once. Input material: naive CD4+ T cells from PBMCs. Subset: CD45RA+ positively selected. All receptors derive from a man aged 18 to 30 in good health. Some clones in this sample may be carry-over from other donors' samples.

V and J are TRBV29-1 and TRBJ1-2, with TRBD1 as a possible D gene (5 bases). The germline gives CDR1 SQVTM, CDR2 ANQGSEA. The CDR3 covers 15 residues. Trimming shortened V by 1 base and J by 5 bases, and 17 bases separated the two germline ends. This chain's CDR3 is CSVEGVQGGRYGYTF. The CDR3 coding sequence is TGCAGCGTTGAAGGGGTGCAGGGAGGGAGGTATGGCTACACCTTC.

This chain links TRBV18 with TRBJ2-4; the D call may be TRBD1 or TRBD2 (6 bases each). Germline V CDR1 and CDR2: KGHSH, LQKENI. Between the trimmed V and J ends, which lost 0 bases and 0 bases, there was a span of 12 bases. This CDR3 spans 17 amino acids. DNA of the CDR3: TGTGCCAGCTCACCACCCGTCAGGGGACTAGCCAAAAACATTCAGTACTTC. Its translation is CASSPPVRGLAKNIQYF.

This chain connects TRBV6-4 to TRBJ1-2, with TRBD1 identical over 10 bases. Germline V lookup: CDR1 MRHNA, CDR2 SNTAGT. There are 14 residues in the CDR3. Trimming took 4 bases from V and 7 from J; bases not matched to a gene: 6. The CDR3 sequence is CASSATGGAAGYTF. The CDR3, as DNA: TGTGCCAGCAGTGCGACAGGGGGCGCGGCTGGCTACACCTTC.

This sequence joins TRBV9 and TRBJ1-2; D perhaps matches TRBD1 (5 bases). The V end lost 3 bases, the J end lost 1 base, and 16 bases lay between the germline ends. The CDR3 covers 16 residues. The germline gives CDR1 SGDLS, CDR2 YYNGEE. The CDR3 loop reads CASSAQGLLVNYGYTF. The DNA for the CDR3 is TGTGCCAGCAGCGCTCAGGGACTCCTGGTTAACTATGGCTACACCTTC.

The rearrangement links TRBV6-5 to TRBJ2-5; 7 bases are a match to TRBD1. The V segment lost 6 bases and the J segment 1 base; nucleotides outside the gene matches: 2. The CDR3 runs 13 residues. The germline V gene encodes CDR1 MNHEY and CDR2 SVGAGI. DNA of the CDR3: TGTGCCAGCAGAGGGACAGCCCAAGAGACCCAGTACTTC. Residues: CASRGTAQETQYF.

This chain uses TRBV15 with TRBJ2-7; 7 positions match TRBD2. This CDR3 contains 12 residues. Germline V gene lookup returns CDR1 LNHNV and CDR2 YYDKDF (reference sequence). The junction had 3 bases not matched to a gene; V was cut back by 3 bases and J by 7 bases. This chain's CDR3 is CATSSRTSEQYF. The CDR3 DNA sequence: TGTGCCACCAGCAGTCGGACTAGTGAGCAGTACTTC. The variable domain in full, with the rest retrieved from reference TRBV15 and TRBJ2-7, is DAMVIQNPRYQVTQFGKPVTLSCSQTLNHNVMYWYQQKSSQAPKLLFHYYDKDFNNEADTPDNFQSRRPNTSFCFLDIRSPGLGDTAMYLCATSSRTSEQYFGPGTRLTVT.

The J gene is TRBJ2-7, the V gene TRBV7-3; 8 bases are shared with TRBD2. CDR3 length equals 14 residues. J lost 0 bases, V lost 6 bases, and 4 bases had no gene match. Germline CDR1 and CDR2: SGHTA and FQGTGA. CDR3 DNA sequence: TGTGCCAGCAGGACTAGCGCCGACTCCTACGAGCAGTACTTC. It yields the protein CASRTSADSYEQYF.

The rearrangement links TRBV29-1 to TRBJ1-2; D is unclear. CDR1 is SQVTM, CDR2 ANQGSEA, per germline. The germline V and J ends were trimmed by 3 bases and 7 bases, with 12 bases remaining between them. This CDR3 region has 12 residues. CDR3 amino acids: CSVEKASRGYTF. The CDR3 DNA reads TGCAGCGTTGAGAAGGCCTCGCGTGGCTACACCTTC.

The chain couples TRBV28 to TRBJ2-2; 11 nucleotides line up with TRBD2. The germline CDR1 and CDR2 sequences are MDHEN and SYDVKM. The CDR3 contains 16 residues. J was trimmed by 3 bases and V by 6 bases; bases with no gene match: 6. CDR3 region: CASSLGLAVDTGELFF. CDR3 nucleotide sequence: TGTGCCAGCAGCTTGGGACTAGCGGTAGACACCGGGGAGCTGTTTTTT.

This clone was counted a single time. The V and J genes are TRBV18 and TRBJ2-1; 11 bases match TRBD2. Trimming cost V 3 bases and J 6 bases; bases outside gene matches: 7. CDR1 and CDR2 from the germline V gene are KGHSH and LQKENI. The CDR3 totals 16 residues. DNA of the CDR3: TGTGCCAGCTCACCGCTGGCCGGGACTAGCGGCAATGAGCAGTTCTTC. Its translation is CASSPLAGTSGNEQFF.

The chain couples TRBV21-1 to TRBJ1-2; TRBD1 is taken as the D call from the table, unchecked against the DNA. TRBV21-1 is deemed a pseudogene. The CDR3 runs 15 residues. The CDR3 loop is CASSRSTGSNYGYTF. The CDR3, as DNA: TGTGCCAGCAGCCGATCGACAGGATCTAACTATGGCTACACCTTC.

The chain has TRBV28 and TRBJ1-1; possibly TRBD1 for D (6 bases). CDR1 and CDR2 from the germline V gene are MDHEN and SYDVKM. Trimming removed 6 bases from V and 1 base from J, with 12 bases in between. There are 14 residues in the CDR3. CDR3 residues: CASSPLTGNTEAFF. CDR3 sequence (DNA): TGTGCCAGCAGCCCACTGACAGGGAACACTGAAGCTTTCTTT.

The CDR3 protein is CATSRDRDGRGYEQYF. The DNA for the CDR3 is TGTGCCACCAGCAGAGATAGGGACGGGCGAGGGTACGAGCAGTACTTC. The chain recombines TRBV15 with TRBJ2-7, with D perhaps matching TRBD1 or TRBD2 (5 bases each). The germline CDR1 and CDR2 sequences are LNHNV and YYDKDF (reference sequence). Trimming took 0 bases from V and 4 from J, leaving 16 bases between them. This CDR3 has 16 amino acids. The full variable domain, in which reference TRBV15 and TRBJ2-7 provide the parts outside the CDR3, is DAMVIQNPRYQVTQFGKPVTLSCSQTLNHNVMYWYQQKSSQAPKLLFHYYDKDFNNEADTPDNFQSRRPNTSFCFLDIRSPGLGDTAMYLCATSRDRDGRGYEQYFGPGTRLTVT.

V and J are TRBV5-6 and TRBJ1-3; D not resolved. CDR3 length equals 13 residues. The germline CDR1 and CDR2 sequences are SGHDT and YYEEEE. The ends were cut back, 5 bases at V and 9 bases at J, with 15 bases in the middle. The CDR3 nucleotides read TGTGCCAGCAGATTTTTCGCGGCGGGCACCATATATTTT. This sequence encodes CASRFFAAGTIYF.

The V call is TRBV6-1, the J call TRBJ1-2, with 9 positions matching TRBD1. Trimming removed 5 bases from V and 9 bases from J; junction bases left unmatched: 7. Germline V gene lookup returns CDR1 MNHNS and CDR2 SASEGT. The CDR3 length is 13 residues. The CDR3: CASSTGTGNRYTF. The CDR3 DNA reads TGTGCCAGCAGTACCGGGACAGGGAACCGCTACACCTTC.

J is TRBJ2-7 and V is TRBV30; D perhaps matches TRBD1 (6 bases). This CDR3 contains 16 residues. Germline assignment: CDR1 GTSNPN and CDR2 SVGIG (reference sequence). V lost 2 bases to trimming and J lost 2 bases, with 19 bases between them. DNA of the CDR3: TGTGCCTGGAGTAGAACGATTCGGCAGGGGACCTACGAGCAGTACTTC. Its protein is CAWSRTIRQGTYEQYF.